The 9 T cell receptor beta chains below were found in one sample sequenced in a study of blood T cells in healthy people across ages. A sample-barcoded 5' primer and a J-beta primer mix were used in a second PCR of about 6 to 11 cycles. TCRdb re-called the 5' RACE reads through MiXCR, storing one row per CDR3 protein. This repertoire shows 760,000 or so distinct CDR3 sequences, 20% to 25% found once; its top ten account for roughly a tenth. These same records also appear under a second study, on T cells of mothers and their children.

The sequenced sample was blood. These receptors were taken from a boy younger than 18 in good health.

The rearrangement links TRBV29-1 to TRBJ1-2, with a possible D match to TRBD1 (5 bases). CDR3 length: 14 residues. Trimming took 2 bases from V and 4 from J, leaving 14 bases between them. Germline V gene data show CDR1 as SQVTM and CDR2 as ANQGSEA. The CDR3 DNA is TGCAGCGTTGAAAGGGTAGGGGAGGGCTATGGCTACACCTTC. Its translation is CSVERVGEGYGYTF. Full variable domain (remainder filled in from reference TRBV29-1 and TRBJ1-2): SAVISQKPSRDICQRGTSLTIQCQVDSQVTMMFWYRQQPGQSLTLIATANQGSEATYESGFVIDKFPISRPNLTFSTLTVSNMSPEDSSIYLCSVERVGEGYGYTFGSGTRLTVV.

The chain joins TRBV7-2 to TRBJ2-5; 8 positions match TRBD1. The end of the DNA fits TRBJ2-7 better, so the J call may be wrong. The germline V gene encodes CDR1 SGHTA and CDR2 FQGNSA. CDR3 length: 14 amino acids. The CDR3: CASSLPGGVYEQYF. The CDR3 DNA reads TGTGCCAGCAGCTTACCAGGGGGCGTCTACGAGCAGTACTTC.

Only a few counts were recorded for this clonotype. The CDR3 is CATSDVRGRFPGELFF. CDR3 coding DNA: TGTGCCACCAGTGATGTGAGGGGGCGCTTTCCCGGGGAGCTGTTTTTT. The chain couples TRBV24-1 to TRBJ2-2, with 7 positions matching TRBD1. The germline V gene encodes CDR1 KGHDR and CDR2 SFDVKD. V shed 3 bases and J 6 bases; nucleotides not matched to a gene: 9. The length of the CDR3 is 16 residues.

The chain is built from TRBV29-1 and TRBJ2-5; D unclear. Gene TRBJ2-7 matches the end of the DNA better, so the J call may be wrong. The CDR3 has 10 amino acids. The germline CDR1 and CDR2 sequences are SQVTM and ANQGSEA. The CDR3 reads CSVLTYEQYF. In DNA form, the CDR3 reads TGCAGCGTGTTAACCTACGAGCAGTACTTC.

This chain connects TRBV20-1 to TRBJ1-2; D is perhaps TRBD1 (5 bases). Germline assignment: CDR1 DFQATT and CDR2 SNEGSKA (reference sequence). The ends were cut back, 2 bases at V and 3 bases at J, with 7 bases in the middle. The CDR3 length is 12 residues. CDR3 sequence reads: CSARRRDYGYTF. As DNA, the CDR3 is TGCAGTGCTAGACGCAGGGACTATGGCTACACCTTC.

The rearrangement uses TRBV10-3 and TRBJ2-5; no reliable D call. CDR3 length equals 15 residues. Germline CDR1 ENHRY, CDR2 SYGVKD. V was pared by 2 bases and J by 0 bases, with 10 bases between. DNA for the CDR3: TGTGCCATCAGTGAGCGCGGAGCATACCAAGAGACCCAGTACTTC. Translated: CAISERGAYQETQYF.

This clonotype was detected only a few times. V and J are TRBV12-3 or TRBV12-4 and TRBJ2-6; D unresolved. CDR3 length: 15 residues. V lost 4 bases and J 0 bases, leaving 7 bases between the germline ends. CDR3 nucleotides: TGTGCCAGCAGTTCCCGGAGCTCTGGGGCCAACGTCCTGACTTTC. Protein sequence: CASSSRSSGANVLTF.

This clonotype was picked up many times. The rearrangement joins TRBV5-5 to TRBJ2-5; 10 bases map to TRBD2. V trimming: 0 bases; J trimming: 4 bases; junction bases outside the gene matches: 3. The germline gives CDR1 SGHKS, CDR2 YYEKEE (reference sequence). The CDR3 runs to 15 residues. The CDR3 DNA reads as TGTGCCAGCAGCTTGGGCAGCGGGGGGGCAGAGACCCAGTACTTC. Protein product: CASSLGSGGAETQYF.

This sequence joins TRBV27 and TRBJ1-5, with D hard to call. From germline, CDR1 is MNHEY and CDR2 SMNVEV (reference sequence). The CDR3 consists of 16 residues. Trimming removed 3 bases from V and 0 bases from J, with 12 bases in between. The CDR3 reads CASSFWGDNSNQPQHF. CDR3 bases: TGTGCCAGCAGTTTTTGGGGAGACAATAGCAATCAGCCCCAGCATTTT.